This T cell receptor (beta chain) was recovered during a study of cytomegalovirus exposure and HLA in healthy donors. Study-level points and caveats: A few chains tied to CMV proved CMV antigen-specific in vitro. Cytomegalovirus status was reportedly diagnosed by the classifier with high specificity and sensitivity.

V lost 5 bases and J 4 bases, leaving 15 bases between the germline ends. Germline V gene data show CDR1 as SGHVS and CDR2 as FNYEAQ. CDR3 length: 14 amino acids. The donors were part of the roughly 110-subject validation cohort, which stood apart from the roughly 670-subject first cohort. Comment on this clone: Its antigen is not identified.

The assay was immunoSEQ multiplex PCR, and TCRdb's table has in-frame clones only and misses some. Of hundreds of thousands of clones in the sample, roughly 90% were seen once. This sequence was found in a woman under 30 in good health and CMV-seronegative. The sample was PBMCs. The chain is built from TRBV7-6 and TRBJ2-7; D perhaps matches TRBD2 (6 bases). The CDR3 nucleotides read TGTGCCAGCAGCCCAAATAAGGGACTTTACGAGCAGTACTTC. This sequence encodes CASSPNKGLYEQYF. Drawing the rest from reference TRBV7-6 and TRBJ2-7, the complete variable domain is GAGVSQSPRYKVTKRGQDVALRCDPISGHVSLYWYRQALGQGPEFLTYFNYEAQQDKSGLPNDRFSAERPEGSISTLTIQRTEQRDSAMYRCASSPNKGLYEQYFGPGTRLTVT.